These 28 T cell receptor beta chains share one sample of origin, sequenced in a study of control samples from healthy donors and cancer patients. Clones were read by immunoSEQ multiplex PCR, and TCRdb kept only the in-frame ones, dropping some. The sample holds about 140,000 clones, around nine tenths seen once. Sequenced material: blood. The receptors were gathered from a woman aged 30 to 39 in good health.

This clone occurred a few times. The V gene is TRBV5-1, the J gene TRBJ1-3; possibly TRBD1 for D (6 bases). V dropped 0 bases and J dropped 2 bases, with 9 bases sitting between them. Looked up from germline, CDR1 is SGHRS and CDR2 is YFSETQ. The CDR3 has 15 residues. This CDR3 reads CASSLAGGAGNTIYF. The CDR3, as DNA: TGCGCCAGCAGCTTGGCCGGGGGCGCTGGAAACACCATATATTTT.

The chain has TRBV5-5 and TRBJ2-3, with 9 bases aligning to TRBD1. Germline V gives CDR1 SGHKS, CDR2 YYEKEE (reference sequence). The CDR3 is 18 amino acids. Losses at the gene ends were 5 bases for V and 0 bases for J; bases not matched to a gene: 13. CDR3 sequence: CASSWGQGIGSSTDTQYF. The DNA of the CDR3 is TGTGCCAGCAGTTGGGGACAGGGAATTGGGTCGAGCACAGATACGCAGTATTTT.

This clone was seen only a few times. The J gene is TRBJ2-7, the V gene TRBV3-1 (or the pseudogene TRBV3-2); weak D call: TRBD2 (5 bases). V shed 1 base and J shed 7 bases, with 8 bases lying between them. The germline CDR1 and CDR2 sequences are LGHDT and YNNKEL (reference sequence). The CDR3 is 12 residues long. Written as DNA, the CDR3 is TGTGCCAGCAGCCAAGTGGGCGGGGAGCAGTACTTC. Amino acids: CASSQVGGEQYF.

V is TRBV28 and J is TRBJ2-2; weak D call: TRBD1 (6 bases). CDR1 and CDR2 from the germline V gene are MDHEN and SYDVKM. Deletions cut 6 bases from V and 1 base from J, with 9 bases between. This CDR3 has 14 residues. CDR3 sequence reads: CASSLGQNTGELFF. Written as DNA, the CDR3 is TGTGCCAGCAGCCTGGGACAGAACACCGGGGAGCTGTTTTTT.

The chain is built from TRBV13 and TRBJ1-1; D remains ambiguous. The CDR3 sequence is 14 residues long. In germline, CDR1 is PRHDT, CDR2 FYEKMQ (reference sequence). V was trimmed by 3 bases and J by 3 bases, leaving 11 bases between them. CDR3 in amino acids: CASSFFRFDTEAFF. CDR3 nucleotides: TGTGCCAGCAGCTTTTTCAGGTTTGACACTGAAGCTTTCTTT.

This rearrangement joins TRBV15 to TRBJ2-3, with 12 bases identical to TRBD2. CDR3 length equals 18 residues. Germline values: CDR1 LNHNV, CDR2 YYDKDF (reference sequence). V shed 6 bases, J shed 0 bases, and the junction held 10 bases outside the gene matches. The CDR3 is CATRTSGSEVVSTDTQYF. The CDR3 coding sequence is TGTGCCACCAGGACTAGCGGGAGTGAGGTAGTGAGCACAGATACGCAGTATTTT.

The V call is TRBV27, the J call TRBJ1-6; no clear D. Germline CDR1 and CDR2: MNHEY and SMNVEV (reference sequence). V was shortened by 5 bases and J by 4 bases, with 15 bases between the two germline ends. The CDR3 contains 16 residues. The DNA of the CDR3 is TGTGCCAGCAGTGACGAGCTAGGCGATTATAATTCACCCCTCCACTTT. Its translation: CASSDELGDYNSPLHF.

This CDR3 reads CAISPRDRGQDTQYF. Here the CDR3 DNA reads TGTGCCATCTCGCCCCGGGACAGGGGGCAAGATACGCAGTATTTT. The chain combines TRBV10-3 with TRBJ2-3; 12 positions match TRBD1. Germline CDR1 and CDR2: ENHRY and SYGVKD. After removal of 8 bases from V and 5 bases from J, the junction contained 8 bases not matched to a gene. The CDR3 consists of 15 residues.

V usage is TRBV3-1 (or the pseudogene TRBV3-2) and J usage is TRBJ1-6, with D uncertain. Germline V gives CDR1 LGHDT, CDR2 YNNKEL (reference sequence). V lost 2 bases and J lost 7, with 15 bases in between. This CDR3 has 16 amino acids. The CDR3 DNA follows: TGTGCCAGCAGCCAACGTGGCGGGCGGTCGAATTCACCCCTCCACTTT. Its translation: CASSQRGGRSNSPLHF.

The chain combines TRBV2 with TRBJ2-2; D call uncertain. This CDR3 has 13 amino acids. In germline, CDR1 is SNHLY, CDR2 FYNNEI. Trimming removed 3 bases at V and 6 bases at J, with 8 bases between. The CDR3 region has the DNA TGTGCCAGCAGTGAGAGTTACCCCGGGGAGCTGTTTTTT. Translated, it gives CASSESYPGELFF. Looking up the rest from reference TRBV2 and TRBJ2-2 gives the full variable domain: EPEVTQTPSHQVTQMGQEVILRCVPISNHLYFYWYRQILGQKVEFLVSFYNNEISEKSEIFDDQFSVERPDGSNFTLKIRSTKLEDSAMYFCASSESYPGELFFGEGSRLTVL.

The chain joins TRBV20-1 to TRBJ1-5, with D possibly TRBD1 on 5 matching bases. The CDR3 runs to 18 residues. The germline V and J ends were trimmed by 3 bases and 2 bases, with 23 bases remaining between them. The V gene's germline CDR1 is DFQATT and CDR2 SNEGSKA (reference sequence). CDR3 loop: CSASAPRRGVEGNQPQHF. The CDR3, as DNA: TGCAGTGCTAGTGCTCCGAGACGGGGGGTAGAGGGCAATCAGCCCCAGCATTTT.

The chain combines TRBV6-1 with TRBJ2-7; 9 nucleotides agree with TRBD2. The CDR3 length is 17 residues. V lost 7 bases, J lost 3 bases, and 16 bases stayed unmatched. From germline, CDR1 is MNHNS and CDR2 SASEGT. The CDR3 sequence is CASIEGRRGLAFYEQYF. CDR3 DNA sequence: TGTGCCAGCATTGAGGGAAGGCGGGGACTAGCTTTCTACGAGCAGTACTTC.

V and J are TRBV5-1 and TRBJ1-4, with a possible D match to TRBD1 (5 bases). V was cut by 4 bases and J by 5 bases, with 18 bases left in between. CDR3 size: 16 residues. Looked up from germline, CDR1 is SGHRS and CDR2 is YFSETQ. CDR3 region: CASSLNEGRGNEKLFF. CDR3 nucleotide sequence: TGCGCCAGCAGCCTCAACGAGGGGCGGGGGAATGAAAAACTGTTTTTT.

The J gene is TRBJ2-2, the V gene TRBV16; 12 bases match TRBD2. The ends lost 0 bases at V and 0 bases at J; junction bases unmatched: 2. The CDR3 is made up of 18 amino acids. Germline V lookup: CDR1 KGHSY, CDR2 FQNENV. The CDR3 bases are TGTGCCAGCAGCCAATCGGCTAGCGGGAGGGCGAACACCGGGGAGCTGTTTTTT. It encodes CASSQSASGRANTGELFF. The whole variable domain, filled in from reference TRBV16 and TRBJ2-2, reads GEEVAQTPKHLVRGEGQKAKLYCAPIKGHSYVFWYQQVLKNEFKFLISFQNENVFDETGMPKERFSAKCLPNSPCSLEIQATKLEDSAVYFCASSQSASGRANTGELFFGEGSRLTVL.

This clone was counted once. The gene calls are TRBV18 and TRBJ1-1; 9 nucleotides agree with TRBD1. The germline CDR1 and CDR2 sequences are KGHSH and LQKENI. Trimming cost V 3 bases and J 5 bases; bases outside gene matches: 4. CDR3 size: 14 residues. This CDR3 is CASSPDRGKTEAFF. The DNA for the CDR3 is TGTGCCAGCTCACCTGACAGGGGGAAGACTGAAGCTTTCTTT.

This clone was recorded once. The chain has TRBV6-4 and TRBJ2-3; D unresolved. The CDR3 sequence is 13 residues long. Trimming removed 4 bases from V and 1 base from J, with 6 bases in between. Germline V gene data show CDR1 as MRHNA and CDR2 as SNTAGT. CDR3 region: CASSAAGTDTQYF. The CDR3, as DNA: TGTGCCAGCAGTGCCGCGGGCACAGATACGCAGTATTTT.

The rearrangement joins TRBV9 to TRBJ2-5, with TRBD2 identical over 14 bases. The germline gives CDR1 SGDLS, CDR2 YYNGEE. CDR3 size: 19 residues. Unmatched junction bases numbered 13, after V lost 4 bases and J lost 2 bases. CDR3 sequence (DNA): TGTGCCAGCAGCATGGGACTAGCGGGAGCAGATCATTGGCAAGAGACCCAGTACTTC. Translating gives CASSMGLAGADHWQETQYF.

The chain couples TRBV3-1 (or the pseudogene TRBV3-2) to TRBJ2-2; 10 bases map to TRBD2. Germline CDR1 LGHDT, CDR2 YNNKEL (reference sequence). The junction had 7 bases not matched to a gene; V was cut back by 2 bases and J by 7 bases. There are 16 residues in the CDR3. CDR3 in amino acids: CASSQSLAGVNGELFF. In DNA, the CDR3 is TGTGCCAGCAGCCAATCCCTAGCGGGAGTAAACGGGGAGCTGTTTTTT.

The chain is built from TRBV28 and TRBJ2-7; the D gene is possibly TRBD2 (6 bases). Trimming pared 10 bases from V and 6 bases from J, leaving 16 bases between. CDR1 is MDHEN and CDR2 is SYDVKM in the germline V gene. The CDR3 spans 12 residues. CDR3 protein: CAIQSGSREQYF. The CDR3 DNA reads TGTGCCATACAATCCGGGAGCCGCGAGCAGTACTTC.

The chain's CDR3 is CASSPKGSNTEAFF. Here the CDR3 DNA reads TGTGCCAGCTCACCAAAGGGGTCGAACACTGAAGCTTTCTTT. V usage is TRBV18 and J usage is TRBJ1-1; D is possibly TRBD1 (5 bases). The V end was cut by 2 bases, the J end by 1 base, with 8 bases between. The CDR3 covers 14 residues. Germline values: CDR1 KGHSH, CDR2 LQKENI.

Comments on this clone: The sample contains more than one DNA sequence encoding this CDR3. The rearrangement joins TRBV11-2 to TRBJ2-1; D not resolved. V lost 1 base and J lost 8, with 3 bases in between. This CDR3 has 11 amino acids. Germline lookup yields CDR1 SGHAT and CDR2 FQNNGV. The CDR3 spells CASSLVDEQFF. The CDR3 DNA sequence: TGTGCCAGCAGCTTAGTCGATGAGCAGTTCTTC.

This chain links TRBV6-4 with TRBJ1-2; no clear D. The CDR3 has 13 amino acids. V dropped 3 bases and J dropped 6 bases, with 11 bases sitting between them. Germline assignment: CDR1 MRHNA and CDR2 SNTAGT. The CDR3 region has the DNA TGTGCCAGCAGTGAGGGCCGCGGGGATGGCTACACCTTC. Translation gives CASSEGRGDGYTF.

V is TRBV30 and J is TRBJ1-2, with D tentatively TRBD1 (5 bases). There are 13 residues in the CDR3. Germline V gene data show CDR1 as GTSNPN and CDR2 as SVGIG (reference sequence). V was pared by 5 bases and J by 2 bases, with 12 bases between. The chain's CDR3 is CAWGRWGNYGYTF. CDR3 DNA sequence: TGTGCCTGGGGGCGGTGGGGGAACTATGGCTACACCTTC.

The J gene is TRBJ2-7, the V gene TRBV29-1; D unresolved. This CDR3 region has 14 residues. Germline assignment: CDR1 SQVTM and CDR2 ANQGSEA. The ends were cut back, 0 bases at V and 3 bases at J, with 12 bases in the middle. This chain's CDR3 is CSVEDKFGSYEQYF. The CDR3 nucleotides read TGCAGCGTTGAAGATAAGTTCGGCAGCTACGAGCAGTACTTC.

This rearrangement joins TRBV6-5 to TRBJ1-1; the D is unclear. V gave up 8 bases and J gave up 1 base, with 5 bases separating them. CDR1 is MNHEY and CDR2 is SVGAGI in the germline V gene. CDR3 length equals 11 residues. DNA for the CDR3: TGTGCCAGCCTCGAGAACACTGAAGCTTTCTTT. Translating gives CASLENTEAFF.

This chain uses TRBV11-2 with TRBJ2-3; D uncertain. Germline CDR1 and CDR2: SGHAT and FQNNGV. CDR3 size: 14 residues. Trimming cost V 1 base and J 0 bases, with 5 bases left between them. The CDR3 DNA reads as TGTGCCAGCAGCTTAGCCAGGAGCACAGATACGCAGTATTTT. Its protein is CASSLARSTDTQYF.

The chain combines TRBV7-9 with TRBJ1-2; D is undetermined. With 4 bases removed from V and 3 bases from J, the gap between germline ends came to 9 bases. The germline V gene encodes CDR1 SEHNR and CDR2 FQNEAQ (reference sequence). CDR3 length: 13 amino acids. This CDR3 is CASSSQWDYGYTF. CDR3 sequence (DNA): TGTGCCAGCAGCTCCCAGTGGGACTATGGCTACACCTTC.

V usage is TRBV21-1 and J usage is TRBJ2-7. TRBV21-1 counts as a pseudogene. The CDR3 length is 11 residues. CDR3: CASTGEREQYF. DNA for the CDR3: TGTGCCAGCACAGGAGAGAGGGAGCAGTACTTC.